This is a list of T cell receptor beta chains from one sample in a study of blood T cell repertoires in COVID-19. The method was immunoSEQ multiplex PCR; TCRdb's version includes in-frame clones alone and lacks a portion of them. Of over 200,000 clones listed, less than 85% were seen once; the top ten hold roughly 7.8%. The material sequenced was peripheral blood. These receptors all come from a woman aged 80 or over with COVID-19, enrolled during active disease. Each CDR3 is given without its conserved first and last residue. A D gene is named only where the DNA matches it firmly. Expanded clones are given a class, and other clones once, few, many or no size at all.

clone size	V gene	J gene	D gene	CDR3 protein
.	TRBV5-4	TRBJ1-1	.	ASSLVGQNTEAF
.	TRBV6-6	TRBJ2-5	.	ASSYGGRETQY
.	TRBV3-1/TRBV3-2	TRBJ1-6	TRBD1	ASSQGQPNSPLH
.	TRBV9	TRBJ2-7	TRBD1	ASSVWDRSYEQY
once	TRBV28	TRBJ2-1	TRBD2	ASTLGLAGINNEQF
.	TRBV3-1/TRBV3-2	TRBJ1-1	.	ASSQRAVNTEAF
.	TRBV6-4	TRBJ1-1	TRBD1	ASSVETGGSGTF
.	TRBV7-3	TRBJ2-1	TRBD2	ASSLGLADYNEQF
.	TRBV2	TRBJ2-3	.	ASSESLATDTQY
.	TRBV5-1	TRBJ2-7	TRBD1	ASSPGDRMSHEQY
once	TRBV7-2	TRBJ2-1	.	ASSLLGVGNEQF
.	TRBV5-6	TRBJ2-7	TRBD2	ASSSSGRAVVEQY
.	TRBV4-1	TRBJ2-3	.	ASSQGEGGPPTDTQY
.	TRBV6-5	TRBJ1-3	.	ASGKGDYGNTIY
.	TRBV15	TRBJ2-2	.	ATSRDRLNTGELF
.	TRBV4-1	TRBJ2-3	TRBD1	ASSQPSRARGPPY
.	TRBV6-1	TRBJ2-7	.	ASSEIQEGVEQY
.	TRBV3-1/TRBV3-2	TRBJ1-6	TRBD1	ASSQRTGGISNSPLH
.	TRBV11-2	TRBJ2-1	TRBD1	ASSLEGQPYNEQF
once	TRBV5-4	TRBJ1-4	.	ASSLGPLTTNEKLF
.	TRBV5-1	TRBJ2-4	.	ASSPDRQNIQY
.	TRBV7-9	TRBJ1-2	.	ASSSSGSRGYT
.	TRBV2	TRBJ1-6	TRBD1	ASSADRGIYSPLH
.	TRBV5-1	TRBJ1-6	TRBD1	ASSLGQGSSPLH
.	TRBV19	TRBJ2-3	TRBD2	ASSPQGLAGGGADTQY
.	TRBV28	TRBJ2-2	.	AAQAIGTGELF
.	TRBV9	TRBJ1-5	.	ASSHSGPQH
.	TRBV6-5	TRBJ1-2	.	ASLGGALSSSGYT
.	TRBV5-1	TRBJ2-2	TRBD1	ASSLNRRDRDFAGELF
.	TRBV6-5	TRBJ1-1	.	ASSRSHTGTEAF
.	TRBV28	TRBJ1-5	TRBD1	ASSLSLGTGGGQPQH
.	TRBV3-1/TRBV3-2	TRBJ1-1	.	ASRLGGNTEAF
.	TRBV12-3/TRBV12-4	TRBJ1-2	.	ASTQGGPYGYT
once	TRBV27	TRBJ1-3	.	ASSLNRDSGNTIY
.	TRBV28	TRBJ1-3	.	AGQTRAGNTIY
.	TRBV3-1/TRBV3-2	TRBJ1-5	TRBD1	ASSPQAGGRQPQH
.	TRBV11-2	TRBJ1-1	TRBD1	ASSLGQGGNTEAF
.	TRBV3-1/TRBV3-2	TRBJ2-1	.	ASSQEPGNEQF
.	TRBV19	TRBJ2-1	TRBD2	ASSPQLAGVPGYNEQF
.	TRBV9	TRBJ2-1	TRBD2	ASSVLSGSNEQF
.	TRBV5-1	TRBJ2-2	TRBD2	ASSSTNSGTGELF
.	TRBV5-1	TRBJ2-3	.	ASSWARTDTQY
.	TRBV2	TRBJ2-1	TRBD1	ASRGQATNEQF
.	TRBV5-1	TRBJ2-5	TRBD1	ASSLFTGAEETQY
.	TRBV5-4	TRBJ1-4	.	ASSSQGATGEKLF
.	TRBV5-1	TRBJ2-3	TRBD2	ASSSLPGGSDTQY
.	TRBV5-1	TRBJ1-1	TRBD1	ASSSGQGFSSGTEAF
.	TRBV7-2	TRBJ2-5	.	ASSPSAGEQETQY